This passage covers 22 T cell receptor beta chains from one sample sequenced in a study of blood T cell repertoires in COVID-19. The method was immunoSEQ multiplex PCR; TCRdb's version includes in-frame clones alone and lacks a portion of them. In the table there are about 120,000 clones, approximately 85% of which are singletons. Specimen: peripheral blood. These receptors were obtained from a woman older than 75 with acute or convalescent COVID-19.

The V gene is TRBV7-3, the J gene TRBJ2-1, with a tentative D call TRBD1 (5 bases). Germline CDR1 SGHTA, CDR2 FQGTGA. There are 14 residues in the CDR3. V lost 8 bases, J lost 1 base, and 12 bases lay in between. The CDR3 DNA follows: TGTGCCAGCTCCGGCAAGGGGTCCTACAATGAGCAGTTCTTC. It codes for CASSGKGSYNEQFF.

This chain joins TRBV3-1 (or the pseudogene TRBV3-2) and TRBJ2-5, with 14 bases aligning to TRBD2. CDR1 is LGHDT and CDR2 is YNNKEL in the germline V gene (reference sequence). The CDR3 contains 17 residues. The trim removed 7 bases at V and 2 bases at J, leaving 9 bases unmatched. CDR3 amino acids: CASTQGLAGAPQETQYF. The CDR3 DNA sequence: TGTGCCAGCACCCAGGGACTAGCGGGGGCTCCACAAGAGACCCAGTACTTC.

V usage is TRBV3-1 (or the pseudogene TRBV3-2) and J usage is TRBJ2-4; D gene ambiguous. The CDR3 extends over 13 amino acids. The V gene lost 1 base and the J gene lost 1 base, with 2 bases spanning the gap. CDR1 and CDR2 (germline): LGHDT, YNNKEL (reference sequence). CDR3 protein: CASSQAAKNIQYF. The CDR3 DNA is TGTGCCAGCAGCCAAGCGGCCAAAAACATTCAGTACTTC.

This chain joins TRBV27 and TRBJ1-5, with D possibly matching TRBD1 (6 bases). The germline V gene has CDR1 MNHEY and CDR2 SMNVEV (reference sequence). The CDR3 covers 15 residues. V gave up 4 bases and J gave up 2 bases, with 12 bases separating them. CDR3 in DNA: TGTGCCAGCAGTTCCGACAGGAGGCGCAATCAGCCCCAGCATTTT. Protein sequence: CASSSDRRRNQPQHF.

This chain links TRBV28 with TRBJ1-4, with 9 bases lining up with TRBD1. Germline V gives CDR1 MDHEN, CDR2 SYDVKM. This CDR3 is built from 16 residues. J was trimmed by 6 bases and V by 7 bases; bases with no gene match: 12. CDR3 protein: CASTGTGRRVDEKLFF. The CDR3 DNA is TGTGCCAGCACCGGGACAGGGAGAAGAGTGGATGAAAAACTGTTTTTT. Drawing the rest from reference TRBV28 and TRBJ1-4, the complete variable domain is DVKVTQSSRYLVKRTGEKVFLECVQDMDHENMFWYRQDPGLGLRLIYFSYDVKMKEKGDIPEGYSVSREKKERFSLILESASTNQTSMYLCASTGTGRRVDEKLFFGSGTQLSVL.

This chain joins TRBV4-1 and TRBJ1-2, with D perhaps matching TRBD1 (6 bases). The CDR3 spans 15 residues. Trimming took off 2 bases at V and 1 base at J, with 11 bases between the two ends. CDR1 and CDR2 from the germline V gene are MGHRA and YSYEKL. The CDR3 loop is CASSQPTGRNYGYTF. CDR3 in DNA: TGCGCCAGCAGCCAACCGACAGGACGTAACTATGGCTACACCTTC.

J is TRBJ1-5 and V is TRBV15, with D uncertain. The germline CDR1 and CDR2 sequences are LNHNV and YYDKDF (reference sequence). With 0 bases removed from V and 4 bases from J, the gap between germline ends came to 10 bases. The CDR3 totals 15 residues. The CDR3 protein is CATSRDGYGNQPQHF. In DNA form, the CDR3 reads TGTGCCACCAGCAGAGATGGGTACGGGAATCAGCCCCAGCATTTT.

CDR3 sequence reads: CASTYTGELFF. CDR3 nucleotide sequence: TGTGCCAGCACCTACACCGGGGAGCTGTTTTTT. V gene TRBV12-3 or TRBV12-4 combines with J gene TRBJ2-2; D unclear. The CDR3 sequence is 11 residues long. V lost 7 bases to trimming and J lost 3 bases, with 3 bases between them.

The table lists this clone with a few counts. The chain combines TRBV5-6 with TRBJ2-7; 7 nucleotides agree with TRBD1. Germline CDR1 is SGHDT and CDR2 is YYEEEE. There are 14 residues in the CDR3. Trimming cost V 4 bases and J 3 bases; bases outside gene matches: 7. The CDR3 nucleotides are TGTGCCAGCAGCAAGGGACAGAACTTCTACGAGCAGTACTTC. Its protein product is CASSKGQNFYEQYF.

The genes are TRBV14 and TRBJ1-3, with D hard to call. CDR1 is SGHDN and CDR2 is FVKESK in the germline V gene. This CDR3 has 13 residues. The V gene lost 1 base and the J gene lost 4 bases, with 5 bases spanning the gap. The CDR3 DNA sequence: TGTGCCAGCAGCCAAGGCCTAGGAAACACCATATATTTT. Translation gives CASSQGLGNTIYF.

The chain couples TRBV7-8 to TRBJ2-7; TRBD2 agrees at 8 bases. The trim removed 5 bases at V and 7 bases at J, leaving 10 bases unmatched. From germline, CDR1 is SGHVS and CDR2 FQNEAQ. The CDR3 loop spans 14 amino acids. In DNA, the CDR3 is TGTGCCAGCAGCGTCCAAGCGGGGGCCGGGGAGCAGTACTTC. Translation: CASSVQAGAGEQYF. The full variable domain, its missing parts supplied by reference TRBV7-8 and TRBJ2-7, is GAGVSQSPRYKVAKRGQDVALRCDPISGHVSLFWYQQALGQGPEFLTYFQNEAQLDKSGLPSDRFFAERPEGSVSTLKIQRTQQEDSAVYLCASSVQAGAGEQYFGPGTRLTVT.

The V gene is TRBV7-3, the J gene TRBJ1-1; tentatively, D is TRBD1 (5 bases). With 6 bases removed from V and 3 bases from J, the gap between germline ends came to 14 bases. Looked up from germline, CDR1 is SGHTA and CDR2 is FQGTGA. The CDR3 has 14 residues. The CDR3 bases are TGTGCCAGCAGTCCTCAGGGTAGGGACACTGAAGCTTTCTTT. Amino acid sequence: CASSPQGRDTEAFF.

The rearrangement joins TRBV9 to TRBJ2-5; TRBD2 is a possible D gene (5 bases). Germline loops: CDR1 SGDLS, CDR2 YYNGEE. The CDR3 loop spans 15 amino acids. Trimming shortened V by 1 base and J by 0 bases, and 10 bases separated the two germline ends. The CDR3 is CASSVTPRDQETQYF. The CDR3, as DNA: TGTGCCAGCAGCGTAACCCCGCGGGACCAAGAGACCCAGTACTTC. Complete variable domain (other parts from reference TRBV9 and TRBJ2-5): DSGVTQTPKHLITATGQRVTLRCSPRSGDLSVYWYQQSLDQGLQFLIQYYNGEERAKGNILERFSAQQFPDLHSELNLSSLELGDSALYFCASSVTPRDQETQYFGPGTRLLVL.

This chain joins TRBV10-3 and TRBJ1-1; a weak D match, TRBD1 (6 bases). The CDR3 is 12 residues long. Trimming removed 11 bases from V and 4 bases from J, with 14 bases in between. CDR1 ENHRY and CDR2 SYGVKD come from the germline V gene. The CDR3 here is CAVQGSSTEAFF. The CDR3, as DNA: TGTGCCGTTCAGGGGTCATCCACTGAAGCTTTCTTT.

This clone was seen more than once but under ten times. In DNA, the CDR3 is TGCAGCGTTGAGGTCAGGGGGAACACTGAAGCTTTCTTT. Translating gives CSVEVRGNTEAFF. The rearrangement links TRBV29-1 to TRBJ1-1; weak D call: TRBD1 (6 bases). Trimming pared 3 bases from V and 1 base from J, leaving 9 bases between. Per germline, CDR1 SQVTM and CDR2 ANQGSEA. The CDR3 contains 13 residues.

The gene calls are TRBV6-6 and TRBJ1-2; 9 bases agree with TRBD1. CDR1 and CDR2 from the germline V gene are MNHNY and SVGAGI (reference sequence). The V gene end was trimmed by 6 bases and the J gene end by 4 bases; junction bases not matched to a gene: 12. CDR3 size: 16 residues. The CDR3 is CASSVTGTGSTYGYTF. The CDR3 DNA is TGTGCCAGCAGCGTAACCGGGACAGGGTCGACCTATGGCTACACCTTC.

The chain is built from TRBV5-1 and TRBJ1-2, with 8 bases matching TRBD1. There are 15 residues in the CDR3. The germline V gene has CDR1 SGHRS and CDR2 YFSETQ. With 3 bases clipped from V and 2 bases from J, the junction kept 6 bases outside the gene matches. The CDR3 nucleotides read TGCGCCAGCAGCTACGGACAGGGAGGGAACTATGGCTACACCTTC. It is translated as CASSYGQGGNYGYTF.

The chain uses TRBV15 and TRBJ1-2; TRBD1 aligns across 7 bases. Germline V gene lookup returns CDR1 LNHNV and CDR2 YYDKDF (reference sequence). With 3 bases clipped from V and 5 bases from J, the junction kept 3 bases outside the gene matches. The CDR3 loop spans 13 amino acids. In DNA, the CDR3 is TGTGCCACCAGCAGGACAGGGTCTTATGGCTACACCTTC. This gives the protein CATSRTGSYGYTF.

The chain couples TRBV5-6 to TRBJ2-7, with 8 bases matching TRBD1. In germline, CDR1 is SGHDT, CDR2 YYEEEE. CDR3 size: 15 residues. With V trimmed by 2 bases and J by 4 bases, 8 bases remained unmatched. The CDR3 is CASSFSLTGDYEQYF. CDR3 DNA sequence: TGTGCCAGCAGCTTTTCTTTGACAGGGGATTACGAGCAGTACTTC.

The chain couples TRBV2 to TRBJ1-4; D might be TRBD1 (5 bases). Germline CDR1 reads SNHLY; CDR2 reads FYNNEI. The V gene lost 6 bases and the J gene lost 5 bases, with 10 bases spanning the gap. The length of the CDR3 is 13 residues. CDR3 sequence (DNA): TGTGCCAGCAGCCTTGGGGCGAATGAAAAACTGTTTTTT. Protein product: CASSLGANEKLFF.

The CDR3 DNA reads as TGTGCCACCAGCAGGGTAGCAGCCACTGAAGCTTTCTTT. The encoded protein is CATSRVAATEAFF. The V call is TRBV15, the J call TRBJ1-1, with D hard to call. Trimming removed 3 bases at V and 4 bases at J, with 9 bases between. In germline, CDR1 is LNHNV, CDR2 YYDKDF (reference sequence). CDR3 length equals 13 residues.

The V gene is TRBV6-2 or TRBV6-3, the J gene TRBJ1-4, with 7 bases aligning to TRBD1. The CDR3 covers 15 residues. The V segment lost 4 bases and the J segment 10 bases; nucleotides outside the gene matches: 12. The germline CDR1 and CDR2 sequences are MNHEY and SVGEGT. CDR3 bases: TGTGCCAGCAGTTCTCCGACCGGACAGGCCGGAAAACTGTTTTTT. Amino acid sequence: CASSSPTGQAGKLFF.